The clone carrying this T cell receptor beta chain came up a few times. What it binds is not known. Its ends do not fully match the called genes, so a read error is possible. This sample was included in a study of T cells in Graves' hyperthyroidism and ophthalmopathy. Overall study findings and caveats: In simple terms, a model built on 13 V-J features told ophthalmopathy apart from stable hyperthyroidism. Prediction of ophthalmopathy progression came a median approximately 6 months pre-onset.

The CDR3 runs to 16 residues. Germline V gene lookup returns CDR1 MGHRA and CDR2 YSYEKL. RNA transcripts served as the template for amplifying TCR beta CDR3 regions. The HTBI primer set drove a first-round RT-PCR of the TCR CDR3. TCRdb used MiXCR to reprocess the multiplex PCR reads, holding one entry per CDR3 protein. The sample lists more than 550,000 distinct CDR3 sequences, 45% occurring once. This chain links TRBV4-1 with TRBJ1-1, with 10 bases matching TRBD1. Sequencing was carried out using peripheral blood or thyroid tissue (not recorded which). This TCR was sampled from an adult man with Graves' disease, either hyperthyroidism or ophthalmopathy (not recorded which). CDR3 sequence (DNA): TGTGCCAGCAGCCCGCCCGGGACAGGGGAAGGGACTGAAGCTTTCTTT. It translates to CASSPPGTGEGTEAFF.